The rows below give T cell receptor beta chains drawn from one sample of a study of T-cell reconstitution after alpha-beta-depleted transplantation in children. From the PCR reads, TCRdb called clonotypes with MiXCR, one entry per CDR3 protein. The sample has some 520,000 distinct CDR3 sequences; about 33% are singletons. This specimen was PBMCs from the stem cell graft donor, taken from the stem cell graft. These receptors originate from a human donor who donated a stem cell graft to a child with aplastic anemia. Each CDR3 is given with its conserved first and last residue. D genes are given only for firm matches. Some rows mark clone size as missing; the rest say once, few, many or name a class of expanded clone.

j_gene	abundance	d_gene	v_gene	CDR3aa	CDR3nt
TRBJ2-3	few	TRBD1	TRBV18	CASSPQGATTDTQYF	TGTGCCAGCTCACCACAGGGGGCTACGACAGATACGCAGTATTTT
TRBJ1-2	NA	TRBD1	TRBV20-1	CSASSGQTNYGYTF	TGCAGTGCTTCCTCGGGACAGACGAACTATGGCTACACCTTC
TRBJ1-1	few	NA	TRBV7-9	CASSFHPRDRYTEAFF	TGTGCCAGCAGCTTCCACCCAAGAGACAGGTACACTGAAGCTTTCTTT
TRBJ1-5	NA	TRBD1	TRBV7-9	CASSAGQRNQPQHF	TGTGCCAGCAGCGCGGGACAGCGCAATCAGCCCCAGCATTTT
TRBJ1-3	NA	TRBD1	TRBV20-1	CSARAEQGKTGNTIYF	TGCAGTGCTAGAGCCGAACAGGGGAAAACTGGAAACACCATATATTTT
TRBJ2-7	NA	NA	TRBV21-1	CASSSRNFYEQYF	TGTGCCAGCAGCAGCAGGAACTTCTACGAGCAGTACTTC
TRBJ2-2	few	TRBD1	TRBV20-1	CSATNGDRGLTGELFF	TGCAGTGCTACCAACGGGGACAGGGGGCTTACCGGGGAGCTGTTTTTT
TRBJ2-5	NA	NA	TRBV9	CASQRAGGETQYF	TGTGCCAGCCAGAGGGCCGGGGGAGAGACCCAGTACTTC
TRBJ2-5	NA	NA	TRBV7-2	CASSFGQRETQYF	TGTGCCAGCAGCTTTGGGCAAAGGGAGACCCAGTACTTC
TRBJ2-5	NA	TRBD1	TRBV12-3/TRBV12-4	CASSVFLVYRGSQETQYF	TGTGCCAGCAGTGTCTTTCTAGTATACAGGGGTTCCCAAGAGACCCAGTACTTC
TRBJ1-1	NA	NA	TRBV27	CASSLVGGYLSGAEAFF	TGTGCCAGCAGTTTAGTAGGGGGGTACCTATCAGGCGCTGAAGCTTTCTTT
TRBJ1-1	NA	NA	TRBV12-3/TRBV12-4	CASNLGGRMLEAFF	TGTGCCAGCAACTTAGGAGGGCGGATGCTTGAAGCTTTCTTT
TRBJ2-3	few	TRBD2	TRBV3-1	CASSQPSGSRDTDTQYF	TGTGCCAGCAGCCAACCTAGCGGGTCACGAGACACAGATACGCAGTATTTT
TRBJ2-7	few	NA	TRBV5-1	CASSLLQGGNEQYF	TGCGCCAGCAGCTTGTTGCAGGGAGGCAACGAGCAGTACTTC
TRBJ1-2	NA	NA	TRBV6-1	CASFDIRVTRSNYGYTF	TGTGCCAGCTTTGATATCAGGGTTACACGGTCTAACTATGGCTACACCTTC
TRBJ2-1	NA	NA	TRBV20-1	CSARGGWDEQFF	TGCAGTGCTAGAGGTGGCTGGGATGAGCAGTTCTTC
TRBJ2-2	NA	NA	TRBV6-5	CASSYLSQPGELFF	TGTGCCAGCAGTTACCTATCCCAACCCGGGGAGCTGTTTTTT
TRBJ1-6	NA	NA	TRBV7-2	CASSLYSLSGSPLHF	TGTGCCAGCAGCTTATATAGCCTCAGTGGATCACCCCTCCACTTT
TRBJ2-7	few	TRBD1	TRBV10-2	CASSESQGASYEQYF	TGCGCCAGCAGTGAGTCGCAGGGGGCGTCTTACGAGCAGTACTTC
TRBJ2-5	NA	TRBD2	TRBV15	CATSRGPAGGRETQYF	TGTGCCACCAGCAGGGGCCCTGCGGGAGGACGAGAGACCCAGTACTTC
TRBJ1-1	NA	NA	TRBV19	CASSMFGVTEAFF	TGTGCCAGTAGTATGTTTGGGGTCACTGAAGCTTTCTTT
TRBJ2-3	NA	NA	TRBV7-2	CASSGVSGDTQYF	TGTGCCAGCAGCGGAGTGTCGGGAGATACGCAGTATTTT
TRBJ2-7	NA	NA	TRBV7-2	CASSSRPEQYF	TGTGCCAGCAGCTCCCGTCCCGAGCAGTACTTC
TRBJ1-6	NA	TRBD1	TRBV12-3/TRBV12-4	CASSLDRPENNSPLHF	TGTGCCAGCAGTTTGGACAGGCCGGAAAATAATTCACCCCTCCACTTT
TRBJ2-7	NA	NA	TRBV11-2	CASSIETQGSYEQYF	TGTGCCAGCAGCATCGAGACACAGGGATCCTACGAGCAGTACTTC
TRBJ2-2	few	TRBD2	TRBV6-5	CASSPRGANTGELFF	TGTGCCAGCAGCCCGCGGGGGGCGAACACCGGGGAGCTGTTTTTT
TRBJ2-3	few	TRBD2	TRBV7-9	CACERGGSRTDTQYF	TGTGCCTGCGAGAGGGGCGGGAGCCGTACAGATACGCAGTATTTT
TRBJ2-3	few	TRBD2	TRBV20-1	CSAGTSGPASTDTQYF	TGCAGTGCTGGGACTAGCGGGCCTGCTAGCACAGATACGCAGTATTTT
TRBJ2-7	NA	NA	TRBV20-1	CSAGPLRDTTYEQYF	TGCAGTGCTGGGCCCCTCCGGGACACAACCTACGAGCAGTACTTC
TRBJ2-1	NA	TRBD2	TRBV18	CASSPPHSGGYNEQFF	TGTGCCAGCTCACCACCGCATAGCGGGGGTTACAATGAGCAGTTCTTC
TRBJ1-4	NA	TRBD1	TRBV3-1	CASSLDRDFNEKLFF	TGTGCCAGCAGCCTCGACAGGGACTTTAATGAAAAACTGTTTTTT
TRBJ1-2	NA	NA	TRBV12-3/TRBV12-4	CASSSGRGKNYGYTF	TGTGCCAGCAGTTCTGGTAGAGGGAAGAACTATGGCTACACCTTC
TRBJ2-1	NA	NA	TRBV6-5	CASSYSSQQFF	TGTGCCAGCAGTTACTCGTCTCAGCAGTTCTTC
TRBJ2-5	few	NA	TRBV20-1	CSAVGGLQETQYF	TGCAGTGCTGTGGGAGGCCTCCAAGAGACCCAGTACTTC
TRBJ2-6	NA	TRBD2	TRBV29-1	CSVALLAGRSGANVLTF	TGCAGCGTTGCCTTACTAGCGGGCCGCTCTGGGGCCAACGTCCTGACTTTC
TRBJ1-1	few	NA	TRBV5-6	CASSLGSWGLATEAFF	TGTGCCAGCAGCTTGGGTTCTTGGGGGTTGGCCACTGAAGCTTTCTTT
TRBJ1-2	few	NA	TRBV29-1	CSGVTENYGYTF	TGCAGCGGGGTGACAGAAAACTATGGCTACACCTTC
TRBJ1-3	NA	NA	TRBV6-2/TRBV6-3	CASSYSKVASTSGNTIYF	TGTGCCAGCAGTTACTCGAAAGTGGCTTCGACCTCTGGAAACACCATATATTTT
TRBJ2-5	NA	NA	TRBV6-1	CASSESGYQTQYF	TGTGCCAGCAGTGAATCGGGTTACCAGACCCAGTACTTC
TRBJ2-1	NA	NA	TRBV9	CASSVWNEQFF	TGTGCCAGCAGCGTTTGGAATGAGCAGTTCTTC
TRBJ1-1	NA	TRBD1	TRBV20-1	CSAKGQIRSMNTEAFF	TGCAGTGCAAAGGGACAGATTCGTAGCATGAACACTGAAGCTTTCTTT
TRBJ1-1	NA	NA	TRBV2	CASLKRGDTEAFF	TGTGCCAGCCTTAAACGGGGGGACACTGAAGCTTTCTTT
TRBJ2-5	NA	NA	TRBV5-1	CASSQKWETQYF	TGCGCCAGCAGCCAGAAATGGGAGACCCAGTACTTC
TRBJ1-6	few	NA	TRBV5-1	CASNRGGGRSLHF	TGCGCCAGCAACCGTGGGGGCGGTCGGTCCCTCCACTTT
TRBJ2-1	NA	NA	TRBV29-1	CSGGGGYNEQFF	TGCAGCGGGGGGGGCGGGTACAATGAGCAGTTCTTC
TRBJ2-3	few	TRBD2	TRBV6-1	CASVRGLAARTDTQYF	TGTGCCAGCGTGAGGGGCCTAGCGGCACGCACAGATACGCAGTATTTT